Following are 8 T cell receptor beta chains from one sample sequenced in a study of blood T cell repertoires in COVID-19. Profiling relied on immunoSEQ multiplex PCR, and the TCRdb table lists in-frame clones only, not all of them. The top ten clones hold approximately 6.5% of a sample with about 330,000 clones, roughly nine tenths of them seen once. The source material was peripheral blood. The receptors originated from a man between 18 and 35 years old who had recovered from COVID-19.

The chain is built from TRBV20-1 and TRBJ2-1, with 10 bases lining up with TRBD2. V trimming: 3 bases; J trimming: 6 bases; junction bases outside the gene matches: 11. The CDR3 spans 16 residues. Germline V lookup: CDR1 DFQATT, CDR2 SNEGSKA (reference sequence). This chain's CDR3 is CSASRPQASGGNEQFF. The CDR3 DNA reads as TGCAGTGCTAGTAGGCCCCAGGCTAGCGGGGGCAATGAGCAGTTCTTC.

This clone has only a few counts. The chain carries TRBV20-1 and TRBJ2-7; D is perhaps TRBD1 (5 bases). The length of the CDR3 is 14 residues. CDR1 is DFQATT and CDR2 is SNEGSKA in the germline V gene (reference sequence). Trimming cost V 3 bases and J 5 bases, with 17 bases left between them. In DNA, the CDR3 is TGCAGTGCTAGTATATCTTCCAGGGTAGACGAGCAGTACTTC. It specifies CSASISSRVDEQYF.

This clone was seen just once. The chain employs TRBV27 and TRBJ2-1; the D is unclear. Germline CDR1 MNHEY, CDR2 SMNVEV (reference sequence). The CDR3 is 19 amino acids. Trimming removed 0 bases from V and 4 bases from J, with 22 bases in between. CDR3 bases: TGTGCCAGCAGTTTATCGAAGGCCCTCCCTGAGGCGGAGTACAATGAGCAGTTCTTC. Amino acid sequence: CASSLSKALPEAEYNEQFF.

V and J are TRBV11-2 and TRBJ2-3; the match to TRBD1 covers 8 bases. The J segment lost 2 bases and the V segment lost 5 bases, leaving 12 bases of the junction unmatched. The CDR3 is 17 residues long. Germline CDR1 reads SGHAT; CDR2 reads FQNNGV. CDR3 residues: CASSPGHRDRSTDTQYF. The CDR3, as DNA: TGTGCCAGCAGCCCCGGGCACAGGGACAGGTCCACAGATACGCAGTATTTT. Together with reference TRBV11-2 and TRBJ2-3, the CDR3 gives the full variable domain: EAGVAQSPRYKIIEKRQSVAFWCNPISGHATLYWYQQILGQGPKLLIQFQNNGVVDDSQLPKDRFSAERLKGVDSTLKIQPAKLEDSAVYLCASSPGHRDRSTDTQYFGPGTRLTVL.

V is TRBV6-1 and J is TRBJ2-1; 12 positions agree with TRBD2. The junction had 3 bases not matched to a gene; V was cut back by 2 bases and J by 7 bases. The length of the CDR3 is 15 residues. Germline values: CDR1 MNHNS, CDR2 SASEGT. CDR3 region: CASSEWTSGKNEQFF. CDR3 bases: TGTGCCAGCAGTGAATGGACTAGCGGGAAAAATGAGCAGTTCTTC.

In its sample, this clone was seen once. The chain joins TRBV2 to TRBJ2-7; D not certain. Germline CDR1 and CDR2: SNHLY and FYNNEI. Trimming took 2 bases from V and 0 from J, leaving 17 bases between them. The CDR3 totals 17 residues. The CDR3 loop is CASSEFLLGSSSYEQYF. The CDR3 coding sequence is TGTGCCAGCAGTGAATTTCTTTTGGGCTCGAGCTCCTACGAGCAGTACTTC. The full variable domain, rest sourced from reference TRBV2 and TRBJ2-7, is EPEVTQTPSHQVTQMGQEVILRCVPISNHLYFYWYRQILGQKVEFLVSFYNNEISEKSEIFDDQFSVERPDGSNFTLKIRSTKLEDSAMYFCASSEFLLGSSSYEQYFGPGTRLTVT.

The V and J genes are TRBV5-6 and TRBJ2-1; maybe TRBD1 (6 bases). The V gene lost 1 base and the J gene lost 8 bases, with 7 bases spanning the gap. This CDR3 region has 12 residues. Germline CDR1 SGHDT, CDR2 YYEEEE. Here the CDR3 DNA reads TGTGCCAGCAGCTTGAGACAGGATGAGCAGTTCTTC. This translates into CASSLRQDEQFF.

V usage is TRBV19 and J usage is TRBJ1-2, with D possibly being TRBD1 (5 bases). V lost 6 bases to trimming and J lost 2 bases, with 16 bases between them. This CDR3 is 15 amino acids long. The V gene's germline CDR1 is LNHDA and CDR2 SQIVND (reference sequence). CDR3 DNA sequence: TGTGCCAGTAGCCGAGACAGCGTAACCAACTATGGCTACACCTTC. Its protein product is CASSRDSVTNYGYTF.